The 9 T cell receptor beta chains in this list originate from one sample, sequenced in a study of regulatory T cells in long-lasting Graves disease. Arm-PCR with iRepertoire HTBI primers amplified the CDR3 regions for these TCR beta libraries. TCRdb re-called the multiplex PCR reads with MiXCR, one entry per CDR3 protein. In the table there are approximately 350,000 distinct CDR3 sequences, around 17% of which are singletons. Time point described: newly diagnosed GD, antithyroid drugs for less than 3 months. PBMC RNA was the source of the TCR library. This same sample was also taken into another study, of T cells in Graves' hyperthyroidism and ophthalmopathy.

The sample in question was peripheral blood mononuclear cells (PBMCs), obtained at new diagnosis, from a patient treated with antithyroid drugs. These receptors originate from a middle-aged man with Graves disease.

This clonotype has ten or more counts. The rearrangement joins TRBV5-5 to TRBJ1-6, with D tentatively TRBD1 (6 bases). Trimming shortened V by 4 bases and J by 4 bases, and 12 bases separated the two germline ends. This CDR3 spans 15 amino acids. The germline V gene has CDR1 SGHKS and CDR2 YYEKEE (reference sequence). Written as DNA, the CDR3 is TGTGCCAGCAGCCCGGGACAAAATTATAATTCACCCCTCCACTTT. As protein: CASSPGQNYNSPLHF.

The rearrangement joins TRBV19 to TRBJ1-2, with TRBD1 matching 9 bases. The CDR3 runs to 14 residues. Germline values: CDR1 LNHDA, CDR2 SQIVND (reference sequence). V gave up 1 base and J gave up 7 bases; unmatched junction bases: 4. CDR3: CASSIVGTGLGYTF. CDR3 coding DNA: TGTGCCAGTAGTATAGTTGGGACAGGGCTTGGCTACACCTTC.

There are many counts of this clonotype. CDR3 in amino acids: CASSGDRGSAEAFF. The CDR3 coding sequence is TGTGCCAGCAGTGGTGACAGGGGTAGTGCTGAAGCTTTCTTT. The chain combines TRBV2 with TRBJ1-1, with 8 bases matching TRBD1. V lost 4 bases, J lost 6 bases, and 7 bases stayed unmatched. This CDR3 comprises 14 residues. The germline V gene encodes CDR1 SNHLY and CDR2 FYNNEI.

This clonotype was recorded many times. The chain carries TRBV20-1 and TRBJ2-5; D uncertain. In germline, CDR1 is DFQATT, CDR2 SNEGSKA (reference sequence). V gave up 3 bases and J gave up 5 bases, with 7 bases separating them. The CDR3 is 11 residues long. The CDR3 reads CSASPSETQYF. The CDR3 DNA reads as TGCAGTGCTAGTCCGTCGGAGACCCAGTACTTC.

In its sample, this clonotype was seen many times. This rearrangement joins TRBV6-2 or TRBV6-3 to TRBJ1-1, with a possible D match to TRBD1 (6 bases). Deletions cut 9 bases from V and 1 base from J, with 15 bases between. Per germline, CDR1 MNHEY and CDR2 SVGEGT. This CDR3 has 14 amino acids. Written as DNA, the CDR3 is TGTGCCAGTTCGGCGTGGGGGCCGAACACTGAAGCTTTCTTT. This encodes CASSAWGPNTEAFF.

Only one count was recorded for this clonotype. This chain uses TRBV12-3 or TRBV12-4 with TRBJ2-7; TRBD1 matches 8 bases. V was pared by 5 bases and J by 4 bases, with 4 bases of the junction left unmatched. This CDR3 spans 13 amino acids. The CDR3 spells CASSRNRGYEQYF. CDR3 in DNA: TGTGCCAGCAGTCGAAACAGGGGGTACGAGCAGTACTTC.

This clonotype was seen repeatedly, ten times or more. V gene TRBV7-8 combines with J gene TRBJ2-1, with 12 positions matching TRBD2. From germline, CDR1 is SGHVS and CDR2 FQNEAQ. This CDR3 region has 15 residues. The junction had 3 bases not matched to a gene; V was cut back by 5 bases and J by 4 bases. The DNA for the CDR3 is TGTGCCAGCAGCGCACTAGCGGGGGGTTACAATGAGCAGTTCTTC. It codes for CASSALAGGYNEQFF. The variable domain in full, with the rest retrieved from reference TRBV7-8 and TRBJ2-1, is GAGVSQSPRYKVAKRGQDVALRCDPISGHVSLFWYQQALGQGPEFLTYFQNEAQLDKSGLPSDRFFAERPEGSVSTLKIQRTQQEDSAVYLCASSALAGGYNEQFFGPGTRLTVL.

The chain employs TRBV2 and TRBJ1-6; TRBD1 is a possible D gene (5 bases). CDR1 and CDR2 (germline): SNHLY, FYNNEI. Between the trimmed V and J ends, which lost 3 bases and 10 bases, there was a span of 10 bases. The CDR3 is 13 residues long. CDR3 DNA: TGTGCCAGCAGTGATCGAGAGGGGTCACCCCTCCACTTT. Translating it yields CASSDREGSPLHF.

Comments on this clonotype: A far larger clone is one nucleotide away, so this likely arose from a read error. V and J are TRBV27 and TRBJ2-5, with 9 bases that match TRBD1. After removal of 6 bases from V and 11 bases from J, the junction contained 16 bases not matched to a gene. Germline V gives CDR1 MNHEY, CDR2 SMNVEV (reference sequence). The length of the CDR3 is 15 residues. CDR3 bases: TGTGCCAGCAGGGGGGACAGGGACGCCTTGGGTGAGCAGTACTTC. It translates to CASRGDRDALGEQYF.